This TCR beta chain was found in a study of CD8 T cells in ankylosing spondylitis (TCRdb year 2017). For the study in its entirety: T cell receptor beta repertoires were profiled in healthy donors and ankylosing spondylitis patients so that disease-linked TCR variants could be found. The whole study cohort included some 100 healthy donors and around 24 ankylosing spondylitis patients. Samples of peripheral blood were taken, and for ankylosing spondylitis patients, synovial fluid was collected as well.

The sequencing machine was an Illumina HiSeq 2500. Quantitative 5'-RACE with molecular barcodes was used to prepare TCR beta libraries. On the study's bioinformatics: Disease-linked TCR variants were identified with a new computational method built on a probabilistic model of VDJ rearrangement. TCRdb reran the public reads through fastp at Q25 and MiXCR, keeping productive beta chains. Each CDR3 protein gets just one entry, which takes the most common genes and DNA from the rows behind it. TCRdb, not the original authors, processed these V and J calls. For this sample there are around 250,000 distinct CDR3 sequences; roughly 10% appear just once. The ten largest make up roughly 6.8% of the sample. The paper's findings and limits, for the study overall: Blood from ankylosing spondylitis patients appeared to be characterized by a TCR beta motif made up of seven or eight highly homologous amino acid variants. Some motif variants had previously been reported in the synovial fluid and blood of reactive arthritis patients, which suggests shared mechanisms of disease initiation. The disease-linked clones had a CD8+ phenotype and were found at relatively low frequencies in peripheral blood. The disease-linked clones were reported to be significantly enriched in matched synovial fluid samples from ankylosing spondylitis patients.

CDR1 DFQATT and CDR2 SNEGSKA are derived from the germline V gene (reference sequence). V is reduced by 6 bases and J by 4 bases, leaving a spacing of 12 bases between them. There are 12 amino acids in the CDR3, from cysteine to phenylalanine inclusive. Only CDR3 DNA remains: 36 bases, in frame from the first base. This clonotype was seen at least ten times. Its antigen is not yet known. No much larger clone is present one base from it, and per-base qualities are unavailable. The specimen was blood, either unsorted or a sorted T cell fraction (not recorded which). The rearrangement combines TRBV20-1 with TRBJ1-1, with the D gene not clear enough to name. This TCR was recovered from a male donor with ankylosing spondylitis or in good health (not recorded which). At the DNA level, the sequence is TGCAGTGCCGAGGGATTACGCACTGAAGCTTTCTTT. Its protein reads: CSAEGLRTEAFF.